One and the same sample provided the 5 T cell receptor beta chains below, sequenced in a study of blood T cell repertoires in COVID-19. Using immunoSEQ multiplex PCR, the repertoire was profiled, and TCRdb retains in-frame clones only, with some absent. The data contain under 15,000 clones, about nine tenths of them singletons. Specimen: peripheral blood. Receptors were obtained from a man in his 70s with active COVID-19.

This chain links TRBV5-1 with TRBJ2-3, with a weak D call TRBD2 (5 bases). Germline assignment: CDR1 SGHRS and CDR2 YFSETQ. The CDR3 extends over 13 amino acids. V gave up 4 bases and J gave up 2 bases, with 8 bases separating them. This chain's CDR3 is CASSLRDTDTQYF. CDR3 coding DNA: TGCGCCAGCAGCCTCCGGGACACAGATACGCAGTATTTT. Using reference TRBV5-1 and TRBJ2-3 for the parts outside the CDR3, the full variable domain is KAGVTQTPRYLIKTRGQQVTLSCSPISGHRSVSWYQQTPGQGLQFLFEYFSETQRNKGNFPGRFSGRQFSNSRSEMNVSTLELGDSALYLCASSLRDTDTQYFGPGTRLTVL.

The J gene is TRBJ1-2, the V gene TRBV2; tentatively, D is TRBD1 (6 bases). The CDR3 has 15 residues. CDR1 is SNHLY, CDR2 FYNNEI, per germline. V lost 8 bases and J lost 8, with 24 bases in between. This CDR3 reads CASQDRKRGVRGYTF. The CDR3 coding sequence is TGTGCCAGCCAAGACAGGAAAAGGGGCGTTAGGGGCTACACCTTC.

The gene calls are TRBV4-1 and TRBJ2-5, with 7 bases fitting TRBD1. Germline lookup yields CDR1 MGHRA and CDR2 YSYEKL. The CDR3 has 16 residues. Losses at the gene ends were 4 bases for V and 7 bases for J; bases not matched to a gene: 15. CDR3 sequence reads: CASSPHQTGLLVTQYF. The CDR3 bases are TGCGCCAGCAGCCCCCACCAGACAGGGCTGTTGGTGACCCAGTACTTC.

V usage is TRBV6-1 and J usage is TRBJ1-3, with D hard to call. Germline V gene data show CDR1 as MNHNS and CDR2 as SASEGT. Trimming took 2 bases from V and 0 from J, leaving 8 bases between them. The CDR3 extends over 15 amino acids. The chain's CDR3 is CASSEKGGSGNTIYF. The DNA of the CDR3 is TGTGCCAGCAGTGAAAAGGGAGGCTCTGGAAACACCATATATTTT.

The V gene is TRBV12-3 or TRBV12-4, the J gene TRBJ1-2; D might be TRBD1 (6 bases). The V gene lost 8 bases and the J gene lost 6 bases, with 16 bases spanning the gap. CDR3 length: 13 amino acids. This CDR3 is CASDGTGTHGYTF. CDR3 nucleotide sequence: TGTGCCAGCGACGGAACAGGGACCCATGGCTACACCTTC.